The 5 T cell receptor beta chains below all came from one sample that was sequenced in a study of T cells in Graves' hyperthyroidism and ophthalmopathy. The CDR3 regions of TCR beta were amplified from RNA transcripts. RT-PCR in the first round (using the HTBI primer set) targeted the TCR CDR3. TCRdb used MiXCR to reprocess the multiplex PCR reads, holding one entry per CDR3 protein. The table includes roughly 510,000 distinct CDR3 sequences, about 45% detected once. The sample was peripheral blood or thyroid tissue (not recorded which). The receptor set was obtained from an adult woman with Graves' disease, either hyperthyroidism or ophthalmopathy (not recorded which).

The rearrangement joins TRBV10-1 to TRBJ1-1; weak D call: TRBD1 (6 bases). The CDR3 is made up of 15 amino acids. CDR1 is WNHNN, CDR2 SYGVQD, per germline (reference sequence). V lost 0 bases to trimming and J lost 5 bases, with 13 bases between them. CDR3 sequence (DNA): TGCGCCAGCAGTGAGTCGAAACAGGGTTGGACTGAAGCTTTCTTT. As protein: CASSESKQGWTEAFF.

The chain couples TRBV7-9 to TRBJ1-6; D call uncertain. This CDR3 comprises 14 residues. V was pared by 5 bases and J by 8 bases, with 13 bases between. The V gene's germline CDR1 is SEHNR and CDR2 FQNEAQ (reference sequence). The CDR3 reads CASSLYRTDSPLHF. CDR3 nucleotides: TGTGCCAGCAGCCTCTACCGGACGGATTCACCCCTCCACTTT.

This clonotype occurred many times. This rearrangement joins TRBV29-1 to TRBJ2-7; D might be TRBD2 (5 bases). Germline values: CDR1 SQVTM, CDR2 ANQGSEA. The CDR3 consists of 11 residues. Trimming removed 6 bases from V and 1 base from J, with 7 bases in between. CDR3: CSVGVSYEQYF. For the CDR3, the DNA is TGCAGCGTGGGAGTTTCCTACGAGCAGTACTTC.

This clonotype was seen ten or more times. This chain uses TRBV7-9 with TRBJ1-2; D uncertain. This CDR3 has 15 residues. Germline V gives CDR1 SEHNR, CDR2 FQNEAQ (reference sequence). Trimming cost V 7 bases and J 4 bases, with 19 bases left between them. This CDR3 reads CASKPEKGLPYGYTF. The CDR3 DNA follows: TGTGCCAGCAAACCCGAGAAGGGCCTCCCCTATGGCTACACCTTC.

This clonotype has only one observation. The chain combines TRBV24-1 with TRBJ2-3, with D uncertain. In germline, CDR1 is KGHDR, CDR2 SFDVKD. The length of the CDR3 is 15 residues. The V end lost 3 bases, the J end lost 8 bases, and 17 bases lay between the germline ends. The DNA of the CDR3 is TGTGCCACCAGTGATCCACAAGACTCTGGCGGTACGCAGTATTTT. This codes for CATSDPQDSGGTQYF.